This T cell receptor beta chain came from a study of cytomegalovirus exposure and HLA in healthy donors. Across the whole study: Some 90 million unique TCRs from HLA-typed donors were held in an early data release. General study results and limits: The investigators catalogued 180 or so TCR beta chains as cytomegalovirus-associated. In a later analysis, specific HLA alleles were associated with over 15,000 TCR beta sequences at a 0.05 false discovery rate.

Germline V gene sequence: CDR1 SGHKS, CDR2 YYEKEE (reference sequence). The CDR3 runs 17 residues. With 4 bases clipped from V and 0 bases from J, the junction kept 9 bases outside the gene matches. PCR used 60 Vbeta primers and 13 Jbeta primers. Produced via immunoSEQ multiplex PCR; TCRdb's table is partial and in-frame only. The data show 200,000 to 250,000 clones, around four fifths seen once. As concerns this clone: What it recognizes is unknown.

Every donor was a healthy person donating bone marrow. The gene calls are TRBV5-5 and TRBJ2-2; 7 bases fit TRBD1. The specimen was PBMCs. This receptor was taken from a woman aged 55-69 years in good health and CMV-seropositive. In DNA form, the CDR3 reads TGTGCCAGCAGCCAGGGGACAGCTATACCGAACACCGGGGAGCTGTTTTTT. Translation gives CASSQGTAIPNTGELFF.